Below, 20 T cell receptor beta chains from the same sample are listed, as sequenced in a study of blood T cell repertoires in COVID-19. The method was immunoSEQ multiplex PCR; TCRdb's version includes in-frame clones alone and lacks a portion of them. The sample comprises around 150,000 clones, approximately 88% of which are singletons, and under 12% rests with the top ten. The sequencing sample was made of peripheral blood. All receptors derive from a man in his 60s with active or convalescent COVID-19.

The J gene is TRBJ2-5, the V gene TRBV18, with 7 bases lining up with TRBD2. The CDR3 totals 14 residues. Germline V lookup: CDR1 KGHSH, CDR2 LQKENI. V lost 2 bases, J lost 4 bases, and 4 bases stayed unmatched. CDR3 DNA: TGTGCCAGCTCACCAGTAGGCGGGAGAGAGACCCAGTACTTC. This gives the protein CASSPVGGRETQYF.

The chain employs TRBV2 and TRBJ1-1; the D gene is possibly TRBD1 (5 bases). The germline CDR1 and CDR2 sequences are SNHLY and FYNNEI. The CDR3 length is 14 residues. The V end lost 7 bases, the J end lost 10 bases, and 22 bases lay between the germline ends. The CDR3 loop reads CASTYSGIRGVAFF. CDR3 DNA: TGTGCCAGCACTTATTCCGGGATCCGGGGGGTAGCTTTCTTT.

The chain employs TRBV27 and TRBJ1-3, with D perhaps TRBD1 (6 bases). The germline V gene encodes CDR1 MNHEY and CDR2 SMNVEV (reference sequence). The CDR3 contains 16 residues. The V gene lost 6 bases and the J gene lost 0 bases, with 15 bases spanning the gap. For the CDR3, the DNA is TGTGCCAGCAGGGCCCAACAGGGTCGCTCTGGAAACACCATATATTTT. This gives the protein CASRAQQGRSGNTIYF.

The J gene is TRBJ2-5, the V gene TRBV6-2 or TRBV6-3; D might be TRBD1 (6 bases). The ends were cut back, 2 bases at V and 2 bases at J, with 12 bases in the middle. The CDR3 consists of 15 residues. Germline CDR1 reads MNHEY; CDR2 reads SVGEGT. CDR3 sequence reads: CASSYVRGTQETQYF. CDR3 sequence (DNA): TGTGCCAGCAGTTACGTCAGGGGAACACAAGAGACCCAGTACTTC.

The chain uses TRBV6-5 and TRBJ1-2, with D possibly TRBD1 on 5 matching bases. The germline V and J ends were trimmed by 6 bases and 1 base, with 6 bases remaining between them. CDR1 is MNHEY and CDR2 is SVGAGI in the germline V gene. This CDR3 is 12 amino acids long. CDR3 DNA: TGTGCCAGCAGCGACAGTAACTATGGCTACACCTTC. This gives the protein CASSDSNYGYTF.

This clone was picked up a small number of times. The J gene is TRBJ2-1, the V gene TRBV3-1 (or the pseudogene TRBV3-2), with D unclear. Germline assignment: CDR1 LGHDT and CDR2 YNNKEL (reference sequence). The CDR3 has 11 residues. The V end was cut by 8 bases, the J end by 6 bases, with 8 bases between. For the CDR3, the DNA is TGTGCCAGCGCGGAAGGCAATGAGCAGTTCTTC. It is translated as CASAEGNEQFF.

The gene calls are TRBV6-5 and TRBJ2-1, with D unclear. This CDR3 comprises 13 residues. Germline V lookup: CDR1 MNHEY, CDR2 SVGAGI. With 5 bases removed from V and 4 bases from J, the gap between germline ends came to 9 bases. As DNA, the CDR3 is TGTGCCAGCAGTCGCTTGACATACAATGAGCAGTTCTTC. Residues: CASSRLTYNEQFF.

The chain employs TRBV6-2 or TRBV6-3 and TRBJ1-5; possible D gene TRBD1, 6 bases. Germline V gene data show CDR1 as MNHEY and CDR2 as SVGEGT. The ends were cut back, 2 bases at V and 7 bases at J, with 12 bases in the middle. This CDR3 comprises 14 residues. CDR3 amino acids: CASSYTGTRQPQHF. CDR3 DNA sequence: TGTGCCAGCAGTTACACAGGGACGCGGCAGCCCCAGCATTTT.

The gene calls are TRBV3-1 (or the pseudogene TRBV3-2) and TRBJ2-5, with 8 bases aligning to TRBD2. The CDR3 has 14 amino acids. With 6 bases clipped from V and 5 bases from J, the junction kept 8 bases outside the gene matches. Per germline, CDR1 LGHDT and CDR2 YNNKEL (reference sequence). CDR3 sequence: CASSPSGGTETQYF. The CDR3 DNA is TGTGCCAGCAGTCCCTCGGGGGGGACGGAGACCCAGTACTTC.

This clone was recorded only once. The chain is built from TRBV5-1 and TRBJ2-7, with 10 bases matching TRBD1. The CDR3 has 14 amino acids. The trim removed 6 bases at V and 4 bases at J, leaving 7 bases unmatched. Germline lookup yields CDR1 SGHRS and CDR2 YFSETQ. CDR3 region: CASTSGTGEYEQYF. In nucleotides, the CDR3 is TGCGCCAGCACGTCCGGGACAGGGGAATACGAGCAGTACTTC.

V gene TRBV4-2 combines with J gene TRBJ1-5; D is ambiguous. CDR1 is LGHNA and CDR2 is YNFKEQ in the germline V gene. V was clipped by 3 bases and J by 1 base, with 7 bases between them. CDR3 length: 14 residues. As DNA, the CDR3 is TGTGCCAGCAGCCAGCGGCCAAGCAATCAGCCCCAGCATTTT. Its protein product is CASSQRPSNQPQHF.

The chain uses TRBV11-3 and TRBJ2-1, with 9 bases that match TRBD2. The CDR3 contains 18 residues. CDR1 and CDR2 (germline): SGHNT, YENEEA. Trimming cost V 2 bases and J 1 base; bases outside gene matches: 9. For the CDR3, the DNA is TGTGCCAGCAGCTTAACCCTGGGACTAGCACGGTCCTACAATGAGCAGTTCTTC. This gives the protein CASSLTLGLARSYNEQFF.

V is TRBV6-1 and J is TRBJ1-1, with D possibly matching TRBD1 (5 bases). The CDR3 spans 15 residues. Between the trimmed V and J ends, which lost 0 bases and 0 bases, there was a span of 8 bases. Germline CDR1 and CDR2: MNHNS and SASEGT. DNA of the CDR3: TGTGCCAGCAGTGAAGCCTTACAGGTGAACACTGAAGCTTTCTTT. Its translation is CASSEALQVNTEAFF.

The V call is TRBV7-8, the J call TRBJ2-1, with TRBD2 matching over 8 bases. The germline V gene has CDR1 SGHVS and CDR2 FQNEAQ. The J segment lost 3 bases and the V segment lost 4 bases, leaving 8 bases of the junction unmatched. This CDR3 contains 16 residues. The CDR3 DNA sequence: TGTGCCAGCAGCTCCCAGCGGGAGCGAGACTACAATGAGCAGTTCTTC. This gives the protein CASSSQRERDYNEQFF.

The CDR3 DNA sequence: TGTGCCAGCTCAGTCACAGACAGCACTAACACTGAAGCTTTCTTT. This gives the protein CASSVTDSTNTEAFF. The V call is TRBV18, the J call TRBJ1-1, with a tentative D call TRBD1 (5 bases). V dropped 5 bases and J dropped 2 bases, with 15 bases sitting between them. Germline-derived CDR1 and CDR2 are KGHSH and LQKENI. The CDR3 consists of 15 residues.

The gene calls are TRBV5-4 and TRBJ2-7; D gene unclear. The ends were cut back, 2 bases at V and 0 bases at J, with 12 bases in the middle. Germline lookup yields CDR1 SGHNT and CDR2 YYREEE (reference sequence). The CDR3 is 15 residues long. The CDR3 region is CASSLGGGASYEQYF. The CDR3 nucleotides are TGTGCCAGCAGCTTAGGTGGCGGCGCCTCCTACGAGCAGTACTTC.

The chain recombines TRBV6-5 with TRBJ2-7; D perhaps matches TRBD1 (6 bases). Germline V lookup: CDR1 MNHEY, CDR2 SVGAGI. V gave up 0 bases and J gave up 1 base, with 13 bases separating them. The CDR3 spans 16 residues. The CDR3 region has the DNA TGTGCCAGCAGTTACTCGCCTGTAGGGGGTTCCTACGAGCAGTACTTC. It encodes CASSYSPVGGSYEQYF.

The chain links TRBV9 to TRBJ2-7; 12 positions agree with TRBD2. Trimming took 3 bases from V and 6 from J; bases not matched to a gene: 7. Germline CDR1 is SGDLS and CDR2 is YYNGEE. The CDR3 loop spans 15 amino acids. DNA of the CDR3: TGTGCCAGCAGCGCCCGACTAGCGGGAGACAGCGAGCAGTACTTC. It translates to CASSARLAGDSEQYF.

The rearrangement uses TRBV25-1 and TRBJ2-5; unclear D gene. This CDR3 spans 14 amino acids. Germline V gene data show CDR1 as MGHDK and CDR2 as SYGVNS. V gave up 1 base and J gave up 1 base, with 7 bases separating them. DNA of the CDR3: TGTGCCAGCAGTGAATGGGCAGTCCAAGAGACCCAGTACTTC. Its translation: CASSEWAVQETQYF.

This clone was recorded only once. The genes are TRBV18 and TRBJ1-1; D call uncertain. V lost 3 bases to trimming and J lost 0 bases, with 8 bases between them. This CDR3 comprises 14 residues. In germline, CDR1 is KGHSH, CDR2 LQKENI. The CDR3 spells CASSPEDLNTEAFF. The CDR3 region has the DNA TGTGCCAGCTCACCGGAGGACCTGAACACTGAAGCTTTCTTT.